A single sample is the source of the 32 T cell receptor beta chains below, sequenced in a study of vaccination and CD4 T cells after COVID-19. Sequenced with the Oncomine TCR Beta short-read assay was DNA taken from cultured CD4+ T cells. MiXCR, run by TCRdb on the PCR reads, gives a single entry per CDR3 protein. The table records some 15,000 distinct CDR3 sequences, roughly three quarters of them present only once. As for treatment: approximately 11-day PBMC culture with coronavirus spike peptide pools or control peptides (ViraFEST assay). Their antigen targets remain unknown. The sequencing sample was made of CD4+ T cells from blood, cultured in vitro. These receptors all come from a human donor who had recovered from COVID-19.

This clonotype occurred once. The rearrangement joins TRBV20-1 to TRBJ1-6; 11 bases map to TRBD1. With 4 bases clipped from V and 8 bases from J, the junction kept 4 bases outside the gene matches. CDR1 is DFQATT and CDR2 is SNEGSKA in the germline V gene (reference sequence). The CDR3 has 14 amino acids. The CDR3 region has the DNA TGCAGTGCTAAGGACAGGGGGCGGGATTCACCCCTCCACTTT. It translates to CSAKDRGRDSPLHF.

The rearrangement uses TRBV6-5 and TRBJ1-1, with 9 nucleotides matching TRBD1. The germline V gene has CDR1 MNHEY and CDR2 SVGAGI. Germline trimming cut 3 bases from V and 5 bases from J; bases unmatched to any gene: 1. CDR3 length: 13 amino acids. DNA for the CDR3: TGTGCCAGCAGTTATGACAGGGGGACTGAAGCTTTCTTT. Translation: CASSYDRGTEAFF.

The chain recombines TRBV20-1 with TRBJ1-2; unclear D gene. CDR1 is DFQATT, CDR2 SNEGSKA, per germline (reference sequence). The CDR3 has 12 amino acids. Trimming took off 1 base at V and 8 bases at J, with 11 bases between the two ends. The CDR3 here is CSARVVLEGYTF. The CDR3 bases are TGCAGTGCTAGAGTGGTCCTTGAAGGCTACACCTTC.

V gene TRBV2 combines with J gene TRBJ1-5; 8 bases match TRBD1. CDR3 length equals 15 residues. Germline CDR1 and CDR2: SNHLY and FYNNEI. V gave up 6 bases and J gave up 6 bases; unmatched junction bases: 10. The CDR3 loop is CASRSQGARSQPQHF. Written as DNA, the CDR3 is TGTGCCAGCAGGTCTCAGGGGGCGCGCAGTCAGCCCCAGCATTTT. Complete variable domain (other parts from reference TRBV2 and TRBJ1-5): EPEVTQTPSHQVTQMGQEVILRCVPISNHLYFYWYRQILGQKVEFLVSFYNNEISEKSEIFDDQFSVERPDGSNFTLKIRSTKLEDSAMYFCASRSQGARSQPQHFGDGTRLSIL.

This clonotype was detected only a few times. The V and J genes are TRBV2 and TRBJ1-6; D is perhaps TRBD1 (6 bases). Trimming stripped 2 bases from V and 14 bases from J, with 16 bases between. From germline, CDR1 is SNHLY and CDR2 FYNNEI. The CDR3 has 14 amino acids. CDR3: CASSERGGLATLHF. Written as DNA, the CDR3 is TGTGCCAGCAGTGAAAGAGGGGGACTGGCGACCCTCCACTTT.

This clonotype was observed a single time. This rearrangement joins TRBV28 to TRBJ1-1; TRBD1 might be the D (5 bases). CDR3 length: 13 amino acids. V was cut by 7 bases and J by 4 bases, with 13 bases left in between. Germline CDR1 reads MDHEN; CDR2 reads SYDVKM. CDR3 in DNA: TGTGCCAGCATCAACGGGGGAGGCACTGAAGCTTTCTTT. Translating it yields CASINGGGTEAFF. The full variable domain, completed using reference TRBV28 and TRBJ1-1, is DVKVTQSSRYLVKRTGEKVFLECVQDMDHENMFWYRQDPGLGLRLIYFSYDVKMKEKGDIPEGYSVSREKKERFSLILESASTNQTSMYLCASINGGGTEAFFGQGTRLTVV.

This chain uses TRBV7-2 with TRBJ1-2, with D possibly being TRBD1 (5 bases). Germline V lookup: CDR1 SGHTA, CDR2 FQGNSA. This CDR3 has 14 residues. Deletions cut 7 bases from V and 4 bases from J, with 16 bases between. The CDR3 is CASTRDGRLYGYTF. In DNA, the CDR3 is TGTGCCAGCACCCGGGACGGTCGGCTCTATGGCTACACCTTC.

The CDR3 is CSAPDRANQPQHF. The CDR3 DNA reads as TGCAGTGCTCCCGACAGGGCAAATCAGCCCCAGCATTTT. V gene TRBV20-1 combines with J gene TRBJ1-5; TRBD1 matches 7 bases. V lost 5 bases and J lost 4; bases outside the gene matches: 5. The CDR3 runs 13 residues. Germline CDR1 DFQATT, CDR2 SNEGSKA (reference sequence).

As regards this clonotype: Without the conserved terminal phenylalanine or tryptophan, this CDR3 likely stems from a read error. The V gene is TRBV18, the J gene TRBJ1-1; unclear D gene. The CDR3 contains 15 residues. Trimming pared 2 bases from V and 3 bases from J, leaving 13 bases between. Per the germline V gene, CDR1 is KGHSH and CDR2 is LQKENI. In DNA, the CDR3 is TGTGCCAGCTCACCAACCCTCGGAAAGGACACTGAAGCTTTCCTT. It codes for CASSPTLGKDTEAFL.

This chain links TRBV9 with TRBJ2-7, with TRBD2 matching 8 bases. CDR3 size: 15 residues. The ends lost 4 bases at V and 0 bases at J; junction bases unmatched: 6. Germline V gene lookup returns CDR1 SGDLS and CDR2 YYNGEE. CDR3 in DNA: TGTGCCAGCAGCCTGAGTGCGGGAGGCTCCTACGAGCAGTACTTC. Its protein product is CASSLSAGGSYEQYF.

The chain couples TRBV6-1 to TRBJ1-5; D not certain. V shed 5 bases and J shed 2 bases, with 10 bases lying between them. CDR1 MNHNS and CDR2 SASEGT come from the germline V gene. The CDR3 covers 14 residues. This chain's CDR3 is CASSPPRGNQPQHF. DNA of the CDR3: TGTGCCAGCAGTCCGCCAAGGGGCAATCAGCCCCAGCATTTT.

CDR3 bases: TGTGCCAGCAGCTTATCTACCAGGGAGGAAGCTTTCTTT. This encodes CASSLSTREEAFF. V is TRBV7-3 and J is TRBJ1-1; tentatively, D is TRBD1 (5 bases). Germline lookup yields CDR1 SGHTA and CDR2 FQGTGA. V was shortened by 2 bases and J by 8 bases, with 12 bases between the two germline ends. The CDR3 loop spans 13 amino acids.

This clonotype was picked up one time. The chain has TRBV27 and TRBJ1-2; 10 nucleotides align to TRBD1. The CDR3 has 15 residues. Looked up from germline, CDR1 is MNHEY and CDR2 is SMNVEV (reference sequence). V trimming: 8 bases; J trimming: 2 bases; junction bases outside the gene matches: 8. The CDR3 is CASRIGTGVNYGYTF. The CDR3, as DNA: TGTGCCAGCCGAATTGGGACAGGGGTGAACTATGGCTACACCTTC.

The V call is TRBV20-1, the J call TRBJ1-6, with D hard to call. Deletions cut 3 bases from V and 9 bases from J, with 24 bases between. Germline V gene data show CDR1 as DFQATT and CDR2 as SNEGSKA (reference sequence). The CDR3 contains 17 residues. CDR3 loop: CSASPQRATRLVSPLHF. CDR3 nucleotide sequence: TGCAGTGCTAGTCCCCAGCGGGCTACCCGACTTGTTTCACCCCTCCACTTT.

The V call is TRBV19, the J call TRBJ2-2; D unresolved. This CDR3 has 15 residues. Germline assignment: CDR1 LNHDA and CDR2 SQIVND (reference sequence). V was clipped by 7 bases and J by 0 bases, with 12 bases between them. As DNA, the CDR3 is TGTGCCAGTAAAATCGGGCAGACGAACACCGGGGAGCTGTTTTTT. Protein product: CASKIGQTNTGELFF.

The J gene is TRBJ1-2, the V gene TRBV19; D is ambiguous. CDR1 and CDR2 from the germline V gene are LNHDA and SQIVND (reference sequence). V shed 3 bases and J shed 4 bases, with 12 bases lying between them. The CDR3 contains 14 residues. The CDR3 DNA reads TGTGCCAGTAGTATCTCGGTACAGCGCTATGGCTACACCTTC. The encoded protein is CASSISVQRYGYTF.

Comment on this clonotype: One base away lies a much larger clone, so this may be a sequencing read error. The chain uses TRBV6-1 and TRBJ1-2, with TRBD1 matching over 7 bases. The CDR3 is 15 amino acids. The germline V gene has CDR1 MNHNS and CDR2 SASEGT. For the CDR3, the DNA is TGTGCCGGCAGTGGACGGGACAGACTTAACTATGGCTACACCTTC. Its protein product is CAGSGRDRLNYGYTF.

CDR3: CASRRAARAGEQFF. The DNA for the CDR3 is TGCGCCAGCAGACGAGCGGCCAGGGCGGGTGAGCAGTTCTTC. The chain recombines TRBV5-1 with TRBJ2-1; D is possibly TRBD1 or TRBD2 (5 bases each). The CDR3 covers 14 residues. With 5 bases removed from V and 9 bases from J, the gap between germline ends came to 18 bases. The V gene's germline CDR1 is SGHRS and CDR2 YFSETQ.

The chain joins TRBV15 to TRBJ2-2; unclear D gene. CDR1 LNHNV and CDR2 YYDKDF come from the germline V gene (reference sequence). The CDR3 is 13 residues long. The ends were cut back, 6 bases at V and 0 bases at J, with 5 bases in the middle. CDR3 coding DNA: TGTGCCACCAGAGGGTCGAACACCGGGGAGCTGTTTTTT. Translation: CATRGSNTGELFF.

V gene TRBV28 combines with J gene TRBJ1-2, with D possibly TRBD1 on 5 matching bases. Germline CDR1 reads MDHEN; CDR2 reads SYDVKM. The CDR3 runs 12 residues. V shed 5 bases and J shed 7 bases, with 11 bases lying between them. CDR3 loop: CASSKWDGGYTF. CDR3 DNA sequence: TGTGCCAGCAGTAAATGGGACGGTGGCTACACCTTC.

The rearrangement links TRBV28 to TRBJ2-7, with D perhaps matching TRBD1 or TRBD2 (5 bases each). V lost 11 bases and J 1 base, leaving 12 bases between the germline ends. CDR3 size: 12 residues. Germline-derived CDR1 and CDR2 are MDHEN and SYDVKM. Here the CDR3 DNA reads TGTGCCGGGGGTACGGGGTCCTACGAGCAGTACTTC. Protein product: CAGGTGSYEQYF.

V and J are TRBV19 and TRBJ1-5, with D possibly TRBD1 on 6 matching bases. From germline, CDR1 is LNHDA and CDR2 SQIVND (reference sequence). The CDR3 contains 19 residues. V lost 4 bases, J lost 0 bases, and 22 bases lay in between. The CDR3 DNA reads as TGTGCCAGTAGTACCTCCCGGACACACAGGGAGAATAGCAATCAGCCCCAGCATTTT. Amino acids: CASSTSRTHRENSNQPQHF. Complete variable domain (other parts from reference TRBV19 and TRBJ1-5): DGGITQSPKYLFRKEGQNVTLSCEQNLNHDAMYWYRQDPGQGLRLIYYSQIVNDFQKGDIAEGYSVSREKKESFPLTVTSAQKNPTAFYLCASSTSRTHRENSNQPQHFGDGTRLSIL.

The chain couples TRBV24-1 to TRBJ1-2; D is perhaps TRBD1 (6 bases). Trimming stripped 10 bases from V and 6 bases from J, with 17 bases between. The CDR3 loop spans 13 amino acids. Germline lookup yields CDR1 KGHDR and CDR2 SFDVKD. CDR3 nucleotides: TGTGCCACTAGCGGCAGGGGATGGGATGGCTACACCTTC. This translates into CATSGRGWDGYTF.

The chain employs TRBV28 and TRBJ1-2; D is possibly TRBD1 (5 bases). Trimming left V 6 bases short and J 8 bases short, with 19 bases between. This CDR3 region has 14 residues. Germline CDR1 is MDHEN and CDR2 is SYDVKM. In DNA, the CDR3 is TGTGCCAGCAGCCCATCTCAGGGAGTTAAGGGCTACACCTTC. Residues: CASSPSQGVKGYTF.

The J gene is TRBJ2-7, the V gene TRBV19; the match to TRBD1 covers 8 bases. Germline-derived CDR1 and CDR2 are LNHDA and SQIVND (reference sequence). Trimming cost V 9 bases and J 1 base; bases outside gene matches: 8. The CDR3 spans 14 residues. The CDR3 loop reads CASHSGTGSYEQYF. CDR3 nucleotides: TGTGCCAGCCATTCCGGGACAGGTTCCTACGAGCAGTACTTC.

This clonotype was recorded only once. This chain connects TRBV6-1 to TRBJ1-6, with D unresolved. In germline, CDR1 is MNHNS, CDR2 SASEGT. The ends were cut back, 5 bases at V and 10 bases at J, with 12 bases in the middle. The CDR3 is 13 amino acids. The DNA for the CDR3 is TGTGCCAGCAGTAGGCAGGTGGGGTCACCCCTCCACTTT. Translated, it gives CASSRQVGSPLHF.

The chain recombines TRBV15 with TRBJ1-1; D ambiguous. CDR3 size: 16 residues. With 0 bases removed from V and 2 bases from J, the gap between germline ends came to 13 bases. Germline CDR1 is LNHNV and CDR2 is YYDKDF (reference sequence). This CDR3 is CATSRDLNRVNTEAFF. Here the CDR3 DNA reads TGTGCCACCAGCAGAGACCTTAATAGGGTAAACACTGAAGCTTTCTTT.

The chain has TRBV30 and TRBJ1-2; the D gene is possibly TRBD1 (5 bases). The CDR3 length is 12 residues. Trimming cost V 5 bases and J 4 bases, with 11 bases left between them. Germline V gene lookup returns CDR1 GTSNPN and CDR2 SVGIG (reference sequence). The CDR3 sequence is CAWGRQPYGYTF. The CDR3 DNA sequence: TGTGCCTGGGGTAGACAGCCCTATGGCTACACCTTC. Drawing the rest from reference TRBV30 and TRBJ1-2, the complete variable domain is SQTIHQWPATLVQPVGSPLSLECTVEGTSNPNLYWYRQAAGRGLQLLFYSVGIGQISSEVPQNLSASRPQDRQFILSSKKLLLSDSGFYLCAWGRQPYGYTFGSGTRLTVV.

The rearrangement links TRBV7-2 to TRBJ2-5; TRBD2 matches at 9 bases. CDR1 is SGHTA and CDR2 is FQGNSA in the germline V gene. Trimming removed 5 bases from V and 6 bases from J; junction bases left unmatched: 7. The CDR3 runs 14 residues. The CDR3: CASSISGSGKTQYF. The DNA of the CDR3 is TGTGCCAGCAGCATTAGCGGGAGTGGGAAGACCCAGTACTTC.

The V and J genes are TRBV7-4 and TRBJ1-5, with a possible D match to TRBD1 (6 bases). Germline values: CDR1 SGHVT, CDR2 SQSDAQ. This CDR3 region has 15 residues. Trimming shortened V by 1 base and J by 7 bases, and 14 bases separated the two germline ends. This chain's CDR3 is CASSLGKAGAQPQHF. CDR3 DNA sequence: TGTGCCAGCAGCTTAGGAAAGGCAGGGGCCCAGCCCCAGCATTTT.

This clonotype occurred once. This rearrangement joins TRBV7-6 to TRBJ1-1; D gene unclear. CDR3 length equals 14 residues. The V end lost 5 bases, the J end lost 0 bases, and 10 bases lay between the germline ends. CDR1 is SGHVS and CDR2 is FNYEAQ in the germline V gene. The CDR3 reads CASSNLVMNTEAFF. The CDR3 DNA sequence: TGTGCCAGCAGCAACCTTGTCATGAACACTGAAGCTTTCTTT.

The chain combines TRBV14 with TRBJ1-1, with D hard to call. Germline loops: CDR1 SGHDN, CDR2 FVKESK. The CDR3 runs 15 residues. V dropped 1 base and J dropped 2 bases, with 11 bases sitting between them. The CDR3: CASSQAGFFNTEAFF. In nucleotides, the CDR3 is TGTGCCAGCAGCCAAGCGGGCTTCTTTAACACTGAAGCTTTCTTT. Based on the CDR3 plus reference TRBV14 and TRBJ1-1, the full variable domain is EAGVTQFPSHSVIEKGQTVTLRCDPISGHDNLYWYRRVMGKEIKFLLHFVKESKQDESGMPNNRFLAERTGGTYSTLKVQPAELEDSGVYFCASSQAGFFNTEAFFGQGTRLTVV.